This entry features one T cell receptor beta chain sequence. Its cognate antigen is unknown. From live CD3+CD8+TCRalphabeta+ cells, four PD-1 and/or TIGIT subsets were sorted. The QIAseq Immune Repertoire TCR panel built the libraries from roughly 15 ng of total RNA. TCRdb redid the calling of the reads with MiXCR, one entry per CDR3 protein. The sample lists around 300 distinct CDR3 sequences; under 11% were seen once. These data are taken from a study of circulating CD8 cells and anti-PD-1 response in melanoma. About the research overall: Responders had complete or partial responses; non-responders had stable or progressive disease.

There are 15 residues in the CDR3. V dropped 0 bases and J dropped 9 bases, with 15 bases sitting between them. Germline lookup yields CDR1 KGHSH and CDR2 LQKENI. Whole-study findings and limits: PD-1 and DPOS subsets showed similar, higher clonality than DNEG. Expanded sorted subsets were checked for tumor reactivity using peptides.

This clonotype originated in a human donor with melanoma. The donor label of this sample is uncertain. Some clones in this sample may be carry-over from other donors' samples. This chain connects TRBV18 to TRBJ1-5; no clear D gene. Sequenced material: CD8+ T cells from PBMCs, taken at baseline or after one month of anti-PD-1 therapy (not recorded which). For the CDR3, the DNA is TGTGCCAGCTCACCACCGTTGGCCCCAGTGCCGCCCCAGCATTTT. This codes for CASSPPLAPVPPQHF.